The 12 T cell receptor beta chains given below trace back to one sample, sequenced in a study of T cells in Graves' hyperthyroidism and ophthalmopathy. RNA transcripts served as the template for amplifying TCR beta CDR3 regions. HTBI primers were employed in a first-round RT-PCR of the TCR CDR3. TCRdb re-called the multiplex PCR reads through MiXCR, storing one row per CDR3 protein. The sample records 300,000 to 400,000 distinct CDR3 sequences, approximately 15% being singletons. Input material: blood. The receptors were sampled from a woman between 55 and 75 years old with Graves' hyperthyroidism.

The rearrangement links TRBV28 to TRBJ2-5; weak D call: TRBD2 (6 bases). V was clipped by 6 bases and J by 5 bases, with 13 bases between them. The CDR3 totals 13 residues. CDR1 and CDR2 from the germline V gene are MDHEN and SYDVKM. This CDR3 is CASRRGGRETQYF. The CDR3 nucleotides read TGTGCCAGCAGACGTGGGGGGAGGGAGACCCAGTACTTC.

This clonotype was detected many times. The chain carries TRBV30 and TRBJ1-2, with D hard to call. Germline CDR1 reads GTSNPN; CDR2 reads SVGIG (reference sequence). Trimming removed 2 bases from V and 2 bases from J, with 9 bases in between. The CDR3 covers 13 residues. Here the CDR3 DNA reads TGTGCCTGGAGTCGGACGGAAAACTATGGCTACACCTTC. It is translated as CAWSRTENYGYTF.

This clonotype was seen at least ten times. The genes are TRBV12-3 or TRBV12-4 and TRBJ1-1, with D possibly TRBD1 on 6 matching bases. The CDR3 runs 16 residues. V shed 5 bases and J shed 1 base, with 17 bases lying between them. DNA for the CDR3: TGTGCCAGCAGTCCCCCGGGGGCACTCTCGAACACTGAAGCTTTCTTT. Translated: CASSPPGALSNTEAFF.

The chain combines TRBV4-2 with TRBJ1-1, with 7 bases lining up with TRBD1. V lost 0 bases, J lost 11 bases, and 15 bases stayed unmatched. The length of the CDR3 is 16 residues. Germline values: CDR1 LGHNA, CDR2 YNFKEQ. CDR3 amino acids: CASSQDSRQGRVEAFF. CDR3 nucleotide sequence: TGTGCCAGCAGCCAAGATTCTCGACAGGGAAGAGTGGAGGCTTTCTTT.

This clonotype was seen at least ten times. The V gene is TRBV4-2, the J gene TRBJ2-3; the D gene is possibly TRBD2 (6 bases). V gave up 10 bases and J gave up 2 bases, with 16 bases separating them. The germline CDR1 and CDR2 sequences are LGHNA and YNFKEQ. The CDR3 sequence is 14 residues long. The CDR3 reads CATSWGEDTDTQYF. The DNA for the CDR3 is TGTGCCACCTCCTGGGGGGAGGACACAGATACGCAGTATTTT.

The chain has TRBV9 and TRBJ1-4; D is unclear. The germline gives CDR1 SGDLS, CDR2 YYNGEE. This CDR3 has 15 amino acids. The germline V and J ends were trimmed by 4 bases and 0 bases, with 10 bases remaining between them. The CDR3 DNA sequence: TGTGCCAGCAGCCCGAGATTCTCAACTAATGAAAAACTGTTTTTT. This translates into CASSPRFSTNEKLFF. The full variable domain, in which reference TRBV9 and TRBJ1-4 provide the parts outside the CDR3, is DSGVTQTPKHLITATGQRVTLRCSPRSGDLSVYWYQQSLDQGLQFLIQYYNGEERAKGNILERFSAQQFPDLHSELNLSSLELGDSALYFCASSPRFSTNEKLFFGSGTQLSVL.

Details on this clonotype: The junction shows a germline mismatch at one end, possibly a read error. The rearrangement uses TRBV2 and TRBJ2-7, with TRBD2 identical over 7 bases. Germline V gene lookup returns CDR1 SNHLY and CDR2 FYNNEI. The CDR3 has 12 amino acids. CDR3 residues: CVSGESTYEQYF. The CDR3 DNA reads TGTGTCAGCGGGGAGTCAACCTACGAGCAGTACTTC.

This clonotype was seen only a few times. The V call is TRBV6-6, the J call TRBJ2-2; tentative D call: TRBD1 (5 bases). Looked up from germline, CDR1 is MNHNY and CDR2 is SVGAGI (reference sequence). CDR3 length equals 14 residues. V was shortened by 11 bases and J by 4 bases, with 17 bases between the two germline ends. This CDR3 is CAGRGTRSTGELFF. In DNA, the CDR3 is TGTGCCGGAAGGGGAACTCGATCCACCGGGGAGCTGTTTTTT.

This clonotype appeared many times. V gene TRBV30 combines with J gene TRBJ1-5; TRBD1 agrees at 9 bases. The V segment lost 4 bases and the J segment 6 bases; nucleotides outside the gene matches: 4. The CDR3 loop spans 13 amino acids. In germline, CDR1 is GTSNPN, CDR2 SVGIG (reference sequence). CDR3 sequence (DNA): TGTGCCTGGAACGGACAGGGGCTTCAGCCCCAGCATTTT. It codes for CAWNGQGLQPQHF. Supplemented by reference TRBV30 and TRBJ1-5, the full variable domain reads SQTIHQWPATLVQPVGSPLSLECTVEGTSNPNLYWYRQAAGRGLQLLFYSVGIGQISSEVPQNLSASRPQDRQFILSSKKLLLSDSGFYLCAWNGQGLQPQHFGDGTRLSIL.

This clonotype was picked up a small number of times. Here the CDR3 reads CSAVIAGGPSSSYNEQFF. As DNA, the CDR3 is TGCAGTGCCGTTATAGCGGGAGGGCCCTCTAGCTCCTACAATGAGCAGTTCTTC. This sequence joins TRBV20-1 and TRBJ2-1; 11 nucleotides match TRBD2. CDR3 size: 18 residues. Germline V gene sequence: CDR1 DFQATT, CDR2 SNEGSKA (reference sequence). Losses at the gene ends were 6 bases for V and 0 bases for J; bases not matched to a gene: 13.

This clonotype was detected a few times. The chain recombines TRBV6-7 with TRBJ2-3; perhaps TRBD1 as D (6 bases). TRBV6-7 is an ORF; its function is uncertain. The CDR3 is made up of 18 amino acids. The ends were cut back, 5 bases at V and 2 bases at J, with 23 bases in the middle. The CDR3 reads CASSTRGQRPIFTDTQYF. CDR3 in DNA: TGTGCCAGCAGTACCCGAGGACAGAGACCCATCTTCACAGATACGCAGTATTTT.

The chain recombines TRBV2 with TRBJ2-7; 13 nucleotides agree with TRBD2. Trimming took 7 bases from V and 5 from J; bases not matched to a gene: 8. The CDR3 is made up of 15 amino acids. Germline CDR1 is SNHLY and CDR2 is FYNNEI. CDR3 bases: TGTGCCAGCAACACCCTACTAGCGGGAGGGGACGAGCAGTACTTC. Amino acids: CASNTLLAGGDEQYF.